This T cell receptor (beta chain) was sequenced for a study of cytomegalovirus exposure and HLA in healthy donors. The PCR contained 60 Vbeta and 13 Jbeta primers. Assay: immunoSEQ multiplex PCR; the TCRdb copy retains only in-frame clones and omits some. The repertoire holds tens of thousands of clones, with more than 65% as singletons. Points from the study as a whole: According to an earlier analysis, most TCR beta V segments yielded productive rearrangements about 90% or about 30% of the time. A later analysis linked about 17,000 TCR beta sequences to HLA alleles at 0.05 false discovery rate. Cytomegalovirus-associated status was assigned to fewer than 200 TCR beta chains. There were some V segments, including TRBV6-2 and TRBV6-3, excluded as indistinguishable.

With respect to this clone: Its specificity is unknown.

V shed 1 base and J shed 0 bases, with 10 bases lying between them. CDR3 length equals 15 residues. The germline V gene encodes CDR1 SNHLY and CDR2 FYNNEI. The genes are TRBV2 and TRBJ2-7; TRBD2 might be the D (6 bases). This TCR was recovered from a girl aged 2-10 years in good health and CMV-seropositive. Sequenced input: PBMCs. This CDR3 is CASSEGVGGSYEQYF. The CDR3 bases are TGTGCCAGCAGTGAAGGGGTGGGGGGCTCCTACGAGCAGTACTTC.